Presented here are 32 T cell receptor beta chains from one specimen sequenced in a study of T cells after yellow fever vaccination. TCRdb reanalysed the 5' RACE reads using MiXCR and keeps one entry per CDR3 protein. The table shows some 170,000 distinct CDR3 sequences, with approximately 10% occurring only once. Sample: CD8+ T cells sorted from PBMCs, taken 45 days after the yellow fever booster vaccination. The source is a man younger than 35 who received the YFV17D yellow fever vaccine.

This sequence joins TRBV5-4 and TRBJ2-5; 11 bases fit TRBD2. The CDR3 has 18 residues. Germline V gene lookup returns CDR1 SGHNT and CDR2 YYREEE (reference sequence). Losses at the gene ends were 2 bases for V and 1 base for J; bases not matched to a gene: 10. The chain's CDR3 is CASSLLFGTSGSQETQYF. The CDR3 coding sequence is TGTGCCAGCAGCTTACTGTTTGGGACTAGCGGTTCCCAAGAGACCCAGTACTTC.

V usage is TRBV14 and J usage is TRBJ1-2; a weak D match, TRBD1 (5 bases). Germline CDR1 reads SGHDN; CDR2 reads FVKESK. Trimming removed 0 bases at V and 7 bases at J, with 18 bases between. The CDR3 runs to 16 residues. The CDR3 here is CASSQEYGRVGFGYTF. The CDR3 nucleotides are TGTGCCAGCAGCCAAGAGTACGGCAGGGTGGGTTTTGGCTACACCTTC.

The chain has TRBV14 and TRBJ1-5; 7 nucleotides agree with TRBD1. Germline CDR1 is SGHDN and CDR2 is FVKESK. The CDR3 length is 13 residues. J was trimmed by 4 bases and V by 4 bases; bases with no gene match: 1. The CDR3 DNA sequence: TGTGCCAGCAGCCGGACAGGTAATCAGCCCCAGCATTTT. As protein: CASSRTGNQPQHF. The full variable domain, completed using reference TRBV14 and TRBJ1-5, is EAGVTQFPSHSVIEKGQTVTLRCDPISGHDNLYWYRRVMGKEIKFLLHFVKESKQDESGMPNNRFLAERTGGTYSTLKVQPAELEDSGVYFCASSRTGNQPQHFGDGTRLSIL.

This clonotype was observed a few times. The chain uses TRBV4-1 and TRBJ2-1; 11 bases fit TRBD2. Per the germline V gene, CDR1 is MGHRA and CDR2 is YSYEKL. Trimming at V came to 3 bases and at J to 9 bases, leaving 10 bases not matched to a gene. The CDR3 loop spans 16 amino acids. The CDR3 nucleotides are TGCGCCAGCAGCCAGAGATTTAGCGGGGGGGCATCTGAGCAGTTCTTC. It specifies CASSQRFSGGASEQFF.

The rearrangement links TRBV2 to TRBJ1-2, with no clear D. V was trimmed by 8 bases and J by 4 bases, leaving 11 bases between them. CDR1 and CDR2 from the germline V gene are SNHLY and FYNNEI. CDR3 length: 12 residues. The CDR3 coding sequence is TGTGCCAGCCGGGGAAGGAGCTATGGCTACACCTTC. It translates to CASRGRSYGYTF.

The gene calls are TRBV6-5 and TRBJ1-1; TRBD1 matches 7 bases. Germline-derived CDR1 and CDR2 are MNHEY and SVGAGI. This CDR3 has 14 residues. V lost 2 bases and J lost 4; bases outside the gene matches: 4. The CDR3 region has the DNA TGTGCCAGCAGTTACGCACAGGGGTTCACTGAAGCTTTCTTT. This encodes CASSYAQGFTEAFF.

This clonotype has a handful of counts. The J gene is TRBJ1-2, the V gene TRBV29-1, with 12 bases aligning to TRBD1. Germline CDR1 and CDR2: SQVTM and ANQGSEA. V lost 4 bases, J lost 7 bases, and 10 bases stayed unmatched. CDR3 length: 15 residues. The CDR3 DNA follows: TGCAGCGTTGCGGGGACGGGACAGGGGGCGGTTGGCTACACCTTC. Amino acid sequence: CSVAGTGQGAVGYTF.

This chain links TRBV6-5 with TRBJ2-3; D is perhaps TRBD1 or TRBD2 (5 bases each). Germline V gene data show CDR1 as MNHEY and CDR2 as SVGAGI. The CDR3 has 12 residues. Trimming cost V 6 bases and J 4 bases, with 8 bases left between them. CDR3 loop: CASSTGPDTQYF. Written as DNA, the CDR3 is TGTGCCAGCAGCACGGGGCCAGATACGCAGTATTTT.

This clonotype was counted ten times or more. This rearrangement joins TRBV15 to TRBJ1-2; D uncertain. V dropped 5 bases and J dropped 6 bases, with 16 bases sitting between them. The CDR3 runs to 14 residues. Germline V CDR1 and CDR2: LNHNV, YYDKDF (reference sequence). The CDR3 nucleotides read TGTGCCACCAGCGCAGGCAGAACTATCGATGGCTACACCTTC. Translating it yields CATSAGRTIDGYTF.

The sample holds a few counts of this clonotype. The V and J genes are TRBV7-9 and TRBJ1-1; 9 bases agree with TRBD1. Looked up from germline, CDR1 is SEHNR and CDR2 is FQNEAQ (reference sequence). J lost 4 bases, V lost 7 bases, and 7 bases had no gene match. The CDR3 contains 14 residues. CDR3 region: CASTRVTGGTEAFF. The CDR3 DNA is TGTGCCAGCACCCGTGTGACAGGGGGCACTGAAGCTTTCTTT.

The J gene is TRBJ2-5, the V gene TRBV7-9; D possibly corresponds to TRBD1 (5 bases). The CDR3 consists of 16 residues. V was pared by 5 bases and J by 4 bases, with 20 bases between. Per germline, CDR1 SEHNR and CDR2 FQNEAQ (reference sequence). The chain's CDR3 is CASSTLGQGIRETQYF. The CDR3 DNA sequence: TGTGCCAGCAGCACCCTGGGGCAGGGAATCCGAGAGACCCAGTACTTC.

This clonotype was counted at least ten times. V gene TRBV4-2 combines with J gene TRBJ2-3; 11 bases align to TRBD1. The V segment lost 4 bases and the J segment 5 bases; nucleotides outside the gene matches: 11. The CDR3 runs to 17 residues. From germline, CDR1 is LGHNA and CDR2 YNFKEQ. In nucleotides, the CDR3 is TGTGCCAGCAGCCCTATACAGGACAGGGGGCTGAAAGATACGCAGTATTTT. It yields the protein CASSPIQDRGLKDTQYF.

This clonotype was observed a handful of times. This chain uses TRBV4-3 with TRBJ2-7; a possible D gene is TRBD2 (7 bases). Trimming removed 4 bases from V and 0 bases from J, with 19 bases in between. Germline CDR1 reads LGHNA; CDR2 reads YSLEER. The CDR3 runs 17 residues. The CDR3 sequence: CASSPYWGGESSYEQYF. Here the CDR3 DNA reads TGCGCCAGCAGCCCCTACTGGGGGGGCGAAAGCTCCTACGAGCAGTACTTC.

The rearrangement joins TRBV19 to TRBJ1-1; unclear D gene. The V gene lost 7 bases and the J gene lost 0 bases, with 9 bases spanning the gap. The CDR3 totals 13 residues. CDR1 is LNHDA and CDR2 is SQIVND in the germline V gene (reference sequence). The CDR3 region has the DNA TGTGCCAGTACTCATGGGGTGAACACTGAAGCTTTCTTT. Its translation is CASTHGVNTEAFF.

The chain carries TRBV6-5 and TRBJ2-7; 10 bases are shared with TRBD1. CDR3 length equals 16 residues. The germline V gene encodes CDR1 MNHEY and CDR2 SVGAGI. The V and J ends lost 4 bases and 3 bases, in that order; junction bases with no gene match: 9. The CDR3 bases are TGTGCCAGCAGTTCCCTTGAGGGACAGGGGTTCTACGAGCAGTACTTC. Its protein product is CASSSLEGQGFYEQYF.

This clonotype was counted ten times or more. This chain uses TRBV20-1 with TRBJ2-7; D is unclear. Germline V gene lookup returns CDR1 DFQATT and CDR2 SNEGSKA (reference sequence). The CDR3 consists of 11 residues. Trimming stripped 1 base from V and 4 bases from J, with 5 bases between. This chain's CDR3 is CSARVGYEQYF. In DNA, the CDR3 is TGCAGTGCTAGAGTTGGATACGAGCAGTACTTC.

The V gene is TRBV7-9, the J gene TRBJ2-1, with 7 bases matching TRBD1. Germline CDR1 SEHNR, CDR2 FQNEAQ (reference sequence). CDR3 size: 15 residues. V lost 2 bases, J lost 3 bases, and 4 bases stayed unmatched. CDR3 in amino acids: CASSLRQGNYNEQFF. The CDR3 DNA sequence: TGTGCCAGCAGCTTACGACAGGGCAACTACAATGAGCAGTTCTTC.

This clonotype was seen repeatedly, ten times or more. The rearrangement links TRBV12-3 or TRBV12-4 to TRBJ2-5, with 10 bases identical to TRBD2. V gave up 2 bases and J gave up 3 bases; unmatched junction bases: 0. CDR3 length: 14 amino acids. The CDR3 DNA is TGTGCCAGCAGTTTAACTAGCGGGGAAGAGACCCAGTACTTC. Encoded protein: CASSLTSGEETQYF.

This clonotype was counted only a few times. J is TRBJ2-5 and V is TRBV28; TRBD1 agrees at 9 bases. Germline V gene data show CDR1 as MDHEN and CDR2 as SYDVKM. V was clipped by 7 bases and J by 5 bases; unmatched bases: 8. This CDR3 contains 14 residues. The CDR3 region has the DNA TGTGCCAGCACCCGAGGGACAGGGTACGAGACCCAGTACTTC. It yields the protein CASTRGTGYETQYF.

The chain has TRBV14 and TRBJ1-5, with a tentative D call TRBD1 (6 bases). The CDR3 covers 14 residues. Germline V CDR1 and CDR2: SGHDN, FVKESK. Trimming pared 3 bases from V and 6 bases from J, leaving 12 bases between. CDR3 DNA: TGTGCCAGCAGCCATTCAGGGGCAGGTCAGCCCCAGCATTTT. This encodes CASSHSGAGQPQHF.

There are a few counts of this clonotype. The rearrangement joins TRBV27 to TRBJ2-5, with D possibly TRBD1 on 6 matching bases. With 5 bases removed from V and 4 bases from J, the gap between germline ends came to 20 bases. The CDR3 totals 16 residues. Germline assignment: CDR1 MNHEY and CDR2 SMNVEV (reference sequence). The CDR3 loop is CASSPRTPGQGETQYF. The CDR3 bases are TGTGCCAGCAGTCCCAGGACCCCGGGACAAGGAGAGACCCAGTACTTC.

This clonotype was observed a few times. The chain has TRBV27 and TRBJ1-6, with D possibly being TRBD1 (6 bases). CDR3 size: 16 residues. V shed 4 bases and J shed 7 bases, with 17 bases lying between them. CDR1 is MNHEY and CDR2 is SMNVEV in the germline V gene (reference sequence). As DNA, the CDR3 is TGTGCCAGCAGTTCCCCGTGGTTGGGGGGCAATTCACCCCTCCACTTT. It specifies CASSSPWLGGNSPLHF.

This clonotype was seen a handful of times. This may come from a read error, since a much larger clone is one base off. As DNA, the CDR3 is TGCGCCAGCAGCCAAGATAGCGCGAACACTGAAGCTTTCTTT. This sequence encodes CASSQDSANTEAFF. The J gene is TRBJ1-1, the V gene TRBV4-1; D is ambiguous. V was cut by 0 bases and J by 1 base, with 6 bases left in between. This CDR3 contains 14 residues. The germline V gene encodes CDR1 MGHRA and CDR2 YSYEKL.

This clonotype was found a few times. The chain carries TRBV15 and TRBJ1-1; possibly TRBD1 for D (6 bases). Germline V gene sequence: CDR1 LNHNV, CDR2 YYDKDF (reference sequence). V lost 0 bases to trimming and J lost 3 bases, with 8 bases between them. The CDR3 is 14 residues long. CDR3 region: CATSREQGDTEAFF. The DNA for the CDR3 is TGTGCCACCAGCAGAGAACAGGGTGACACTGAAGCTTTCTTT.

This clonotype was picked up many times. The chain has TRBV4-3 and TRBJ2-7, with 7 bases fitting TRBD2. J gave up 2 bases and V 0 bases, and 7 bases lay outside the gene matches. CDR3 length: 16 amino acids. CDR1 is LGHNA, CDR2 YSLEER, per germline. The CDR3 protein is CASSQERGDPAYEQYF. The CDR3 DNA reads TGCGCCAGCAGCCAAGAACGGGGGGACCCTGCCTACGAGCAGTACTTC.

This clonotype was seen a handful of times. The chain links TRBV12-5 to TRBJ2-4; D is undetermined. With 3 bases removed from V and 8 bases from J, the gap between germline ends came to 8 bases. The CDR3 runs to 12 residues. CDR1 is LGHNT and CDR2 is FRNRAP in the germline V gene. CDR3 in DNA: TGTGCTAGTGGTTTAGGACGGGACATTCAGTACTTC. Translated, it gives CASGLGRDIQYF.

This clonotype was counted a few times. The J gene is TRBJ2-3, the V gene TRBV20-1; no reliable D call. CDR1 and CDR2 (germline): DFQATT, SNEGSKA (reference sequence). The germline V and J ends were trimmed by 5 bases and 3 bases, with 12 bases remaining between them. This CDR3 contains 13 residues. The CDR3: CSADVALTDTQYF. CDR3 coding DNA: TGCAGTGCTGACGTAGCACTGACAGATACGCAGTATTTT.

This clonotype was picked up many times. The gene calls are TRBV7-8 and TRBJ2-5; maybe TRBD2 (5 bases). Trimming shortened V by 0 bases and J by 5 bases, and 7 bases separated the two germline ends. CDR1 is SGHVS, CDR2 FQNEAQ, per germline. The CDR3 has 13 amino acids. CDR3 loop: CASSLAGMETQYF. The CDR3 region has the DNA TGTGCCAGCAGCTTAGCCGGGATGGAGACCCAGTACTTC.

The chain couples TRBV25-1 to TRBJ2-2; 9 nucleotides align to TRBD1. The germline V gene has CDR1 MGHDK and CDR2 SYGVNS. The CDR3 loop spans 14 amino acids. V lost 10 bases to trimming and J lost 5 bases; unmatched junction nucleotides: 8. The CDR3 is CAISGTGWTGELFF. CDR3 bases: TGTGCCATTTCCGGGACAGGGTGGACCGGGGAGCTGTTTTTT.

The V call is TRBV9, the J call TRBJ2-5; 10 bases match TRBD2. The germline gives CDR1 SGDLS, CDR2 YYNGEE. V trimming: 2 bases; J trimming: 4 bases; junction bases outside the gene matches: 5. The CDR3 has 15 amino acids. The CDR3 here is CASSVLAGAGETQYF. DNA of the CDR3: TGTGCCAGCAGCGTCCTAGCGGGGGCCGGAGAGACCCAGTACTTC.

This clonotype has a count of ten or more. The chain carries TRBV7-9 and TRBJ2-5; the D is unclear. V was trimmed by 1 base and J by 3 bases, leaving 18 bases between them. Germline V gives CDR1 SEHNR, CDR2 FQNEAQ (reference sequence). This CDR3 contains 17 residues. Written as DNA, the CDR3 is TGTGCCAGCAGCTTAGTTGGCTCCGGACCGCTAGAAGAGACCCAGTACTTC. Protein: CASSLVGSGPLEETQYF.

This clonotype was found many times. The CDR3 DNA follows: TGTGCCAGCACCCAAGCCGGCAGTAAAGAGACCCAGTACTTC. Amino acids: CASTQAGSKETQYF. The chain links TRBV7-8 to TRBJ2-5; D is unclear. The CDR3 extends over 14 amino acids. V was shortened by 7 bases and J by 3 bases, with 15 bases between the two germline ends. Germline V lookup: CDR1 SGHVS, CDR2 FQNEAQ.